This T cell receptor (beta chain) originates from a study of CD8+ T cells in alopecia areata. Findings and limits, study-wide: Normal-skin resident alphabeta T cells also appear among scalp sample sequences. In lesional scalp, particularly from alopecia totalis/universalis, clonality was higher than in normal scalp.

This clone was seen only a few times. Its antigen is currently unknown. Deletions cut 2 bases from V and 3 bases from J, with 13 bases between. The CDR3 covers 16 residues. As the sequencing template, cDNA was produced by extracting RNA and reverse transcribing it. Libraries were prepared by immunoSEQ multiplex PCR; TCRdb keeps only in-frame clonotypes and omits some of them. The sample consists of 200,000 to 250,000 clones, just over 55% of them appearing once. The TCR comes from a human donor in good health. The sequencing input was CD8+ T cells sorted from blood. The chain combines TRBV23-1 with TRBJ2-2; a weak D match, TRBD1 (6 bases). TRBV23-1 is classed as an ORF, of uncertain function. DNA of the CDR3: TGCGCCAGCAGTCAAACCACGGACAGACACACCGGGGAGCTGTTTTTT. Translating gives CASSQTTDRHTGELFF.